This TCR beta chain was documented in a study of molecular identifiers for immune sequencing clone quantification. Naive CD8 T cells were picked out by sorting for CD8+CD4-CCR7+CD45RA+. Previously described methods and listed TCR primers produced bulk TCR libraries. TCRdb re-derived calls from the PCR reads in MiXCR, one entry per CDR3 protein. The profile shows roughly 86,000 distinct CDR3 sequences, over 15% of them singletons. Study outcomes and limitations: Spike-in Jurkat TCR RNA from a single cell reportedly registered among approximately 900,000 naive cells. Barcode-sharing identical TCR molecules could underestimate highly expanded clone sizes.

On this clonotype itself: Its antigen is currently unknown. This sequence may be a read error, since a much larger clone differs from it by one base.

CDR1 is SQVTM and CDR2 is ANQGSEA in the germline V gene. Trimming shortened V by 5 bases and J by 2 bases, and 10 bases separated the two germline ends. This CDR3 spans 12 amino acids. The TCR comes from a human donor in good health. Some libraries in this study had Jurkat cell RNA spiked in. Material for sequencing was naive CD8+ T cells from blood, with Jurkat cell RNA spiked in. The subset denotes: FACS-sorted CD8+CD4-CCR7+CD45RA+ naive T cells. The genes are TRBV29-1 and TRBJ2-7; no clear D. The CDR3 spells CSVSSSTYEQYF. The DNA of the CDR3 is TGCAGCGTTTCTTCGAGCACCTACGAGCAGTACTTC.